The clone carrying this T cell receptor beta chain has ten or more counts. TCRdb reprocessed the 5' RACE reads with MiXCR, giving one entry per CDR3 protein. The table shows around 330,000 distinct CDR3 sequences, with roughly 3.5% occurring only once. The CDR3 runs to 15 residues. Trimming removed 5 bases at V and 0 bases at J, with 14 bases between. The record originates from a study of T cells after yellow fever vaccination. The wider study: Preparation used SMART-Seq v4 Ultra Low Input for the low-cell-number fractions.

This clonotype was obtained from a man aged 18-30 years who received the YFV17D yellow fever vaccine. The source material was PBMCs, sampled on the day of the yellow fever booster vaccination. This chain uses TRBV12-3 or TRBV12-4 with TRBJ2-7, with a weak D call TRBD1 (6 bases). CDR3 DNA: TGTGCCAGCAGTCCAGAGGGGGAACCCTCCTACGAGCAGTACTTC. It encodes CASSPEGEPSYEQYF.